This entry describes one T cell receptor (beta chain). The sample comes from a study of blood T cell repertoires in COVID-19. Study-wide context: From the United States, Italy and Spain came samples of acute and convalescent COVID-19. Sources were T cells, B-cell-depleted T cells, or PBMCs; the material itself was cDNA or gDNA.

Seattle researchers signed up patients amid active infection and tracked them longitudinally. CDR3 size: 15 residues. CDR1 and CDR2 (germline): SGHTA, FQGNSA. Trimming took 1 base from V and 7 from J; bases not matched to a gene: 6. Authors' analysis steps: Reference gene primers were amplified, and this amplification served to estimate nucleated cell counts. The method was immunoSEQ multiplex PCR; TCRdb's version includes in-frame clones alone and lacks a portion of them. D and trimming come from the DNA, and the V and J calls and clone size come from that table. The table lists 200,000 to 300,000 clones, about 87% of them singletons, with approximately 5.1% in the top ten.

The specimen sequenced was peripheral blood. The sequence came from a woman between 55 and 75 years old with COVID-19, enrolled during active disease. The chain combines TRBV7-2 with TRBJ2-7; 11 bases are shared with TRBD2. For the CDR3, the DNA is TGTGCCAGCAGCTTAGAGCTAGCGGGGGGTGGGGAGCAGTACTTC. As protein: CASSLELAGGGEQYF.